Given below is one TCR beta chain in context. These data belong to a study of shared clonotypes between healthy human individuals. Sequencing used immunoSEQ multiplex PCR; TCRdb keeps in-frame clones, though not all of them. The sample lists about 2.3 million clones, 85% to 95% occurring once. The donor population consisted of healthy HIV-negative adults with no recent acute infections or vaccinations. Trimming removed 7 bases at V and 1 base at J, with 21 bases between. Germline assignment: CDR1 SGHKS and CDR2 YYEKEE (reference sequence). CDR3 length equals 16 residues. This receptor was taken from a man in his late teens or twenties in good health. Some clones in this sample may be carry-over from other donors' samples. Source material: naive CD4+ T cells from PBMCs. Specified subset: CD45RA+ positively selected. This sequence joins TRBV5-5 and TRBJ2-7; D possibly corresponds to TRBD2 (5 bases). The CDR3 bases are TGTGCCAGCTCGAGAGAACTAGGGTCACAATCCTACGAGCAGTACTTC. This encodes CASSRELGSQSYEQYF. Full variable domain (remainder filled in from reference TRBV5-5 and TRBJ2-7): DAGVTQSPTHLIKTRGQQVTLRCSPISGHKSVSWYQQVLGQGPQFIFQYYEKEERGRGNFPDRFSARQFPNYSSELNVNALLLGDSALYLCASSRELGSQSYEQYFGPGTRLTVT.